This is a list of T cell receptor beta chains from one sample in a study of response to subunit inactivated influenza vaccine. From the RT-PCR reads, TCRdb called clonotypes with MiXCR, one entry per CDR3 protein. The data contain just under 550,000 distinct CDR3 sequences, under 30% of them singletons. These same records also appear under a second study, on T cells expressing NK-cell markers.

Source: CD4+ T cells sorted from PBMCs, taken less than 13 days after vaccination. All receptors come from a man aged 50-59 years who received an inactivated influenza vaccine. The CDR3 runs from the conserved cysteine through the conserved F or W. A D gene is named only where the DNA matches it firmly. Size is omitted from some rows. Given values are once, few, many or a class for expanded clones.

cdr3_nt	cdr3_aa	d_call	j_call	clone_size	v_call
TGTGCCAGCAGCCAAGTGGGCCACCCTCAATACGAGCAGTACTTC	CASSQVGHPQYEQYF	.	TRBJ2-7	.	TRBV3-1
TGTGCCACCGCGACATCCCCCGGGACAGGGGGCGACTATGGCTACACCTTC	CATATSPGTGGDYGYTF	TRBD1	TRBJ1-2	few	TRBV24-1
TGTGCCAGCAGTCCCCCCCTCGCGGGGACGGTGACCCAGTACTTC	CASSPPLAGTVTQYF	.	TRBJ2-5	few	TRBV6-1
TGTGCCAGCAGCTTAACTGGAGGGCATACGCAGTATTTT	CASSLTGGHTQYF	.	TRBJ2-3	few	TRBV5-8
TGTGCCAGCAATGACAGGTTGTCGGATGAGCAGTTCTTC	CASNDRLSDEQFF	.	TRBJ2-1	few	TRBV6-2/TRBV6-3
TGTGCCAGCAGTGAAACAAAGTATCCCGAAGGAGCTTTCTTT	CASSETKYPEGAFF	.	TRBJ1-1	few	TRBV2
TGTGCCAGCAGTTTTGGTATGCAGCCCCAGCATTTT	CASSFGMQPQHF	.	TRBJ1-5	few	TRBV12-3/TRBV12-4
TGTGCCAGCAGCAAGCCCCAACTAGCGTTGGCAGATACGCAGTATTTT	CASSKPQLALADTQYF	TRBD2	TRBJ2-3	few	TRBV7-2
TGCAGTGCTAGTACTAGCGGGGGGGTGGGGGTCCCAGATACGCAGTATTTT	CSASTSGGVGVPDTQYF	TRBD2	TRBJ2-3	few	TRBV20-1
TGTGCCAGCAGCTATGGGGCCGTCGAGACCCAGTACTTC	CASSYGAVETQYF	.	TRBJ2-5	few	TRBV7-2
TGTGCCAGCAGTCCTCAGGGACTAGCGGGACTGGTCGGGGAGCTGTTTTTT	CASSPQGLAGLVGELFF	TRBD2	TRBJ2-2	few	TRBV6-1
TGCAGTGCTAGACCGAGGCGTGAGATGCGCAGGTACTTC	CSARPRREMRRYF	.	TRBJ2-5	.	TRBV20-1
TGCAGCGTCAAGCCGGGACTAGCGAATGAGCAGTTCTTC	CSVKPGLANEQFF	TRBD2	TRBJ2-1	few	TRBV29-1
TGTGCCAGCAGCTCGGGACAGGGGGCACCCCTCCACTTT	CASSSGQGAPLHF	TRBD1	TRBJ1-6	.	TRBV7-2
TGTGCCAGCAGCTTAAGGGACGGGACAGCCGAGACCCAGTACTTC	CASSLRDGTAETQYF	TRBD1	TRBJ2-5	.	TRBV11-2
TGTGCCAGCAGCGGAGTATTGGGACGGACCTACGAGCAGTACTTC	CASSGVLGRTYEQYF	.	TRBJ2-7	.	TRBV6-2/TRBV6-3
TGTGCCAGCAGTGTCGGCGGGGGGGCAATCCCCGAGACCCAGTACTTC	CASSVGGGAIPETQYF	TRBD2	TRBJ2-5	.	TRBV2
TGTGCCAGCAGTTACCCGGCTCGAGGTAGCAACACTGAAGCTTTCTTT	CASSYPARGSNTEAFF	.	TRBJ1-1	few	TRBV6-2/TRBV6-3
TGTGCCAGCAGCCACACTAGCGGGGGGATCTACGAGCAGTACTTC	CASSHTSGGIYEQYF	TRBD2	TRBJ2-7	few	TRBV3-1
TGTGCCAGTAGTATAGGCCCCGCGGGGGTGCAAAACATTCAGTACTTC	CASSIGPAGVQNIQYF	TRBD2	TRBJ2-4	.	TRBV19
TGTGCCAGCAGTTTAGGGGGACTCCCGGGTGAGCAGTTCTTC	CASSLGGLPGEQFF	.	TRBJ2-1	few	TRBV27
TGTGCCAGCAGTCCGACGGAAAACACTGAAGCTTTCTTT	CASSPTENTEAFF	.	TRBJ1-1	many	TRBV12-3/TRBV12-4
TGTGCCAGCAGCCAAGTCCAGGGTAGCTACGAGCAGTACTTC	CASSQVQGSYEQYF	.	TRBJ2-7	few	TRBV4-3
TGTGCCAGCAGCGAGGGGGGACTAGCTGTGGAACAGTTCTTC	CASSEGGLAVEQFF	TRBD2	TRBJ2-1	once	TRBV5-5
TGTGCCAGCAGTGAACGGCCTAGACAGGGGAACACAGATACGCAGTATTTT	CASSERPRQGNTDTQYF	TRBD1	TRBJ2-3	few	TRBV6-4
TGTGCCACCAGCAGAGAAGGACGGTCTAACACTGAAGCTTTCTTT	CATSREGRSNTEAFF	.	TRBJ1-1	.	TRBV15
TGTGCCAGCAGCTTAGCGGGGGTAGGATTCGAAAAACTGTTTTTT	CASSLAGVGFEKLFF	.	TRBJ1-4	few	TRBV7-6
TGTGCCAGCAGCTTCGGACTAGCGGGGCTCTACGAGCAGTACTTC	CASSFGLAGLYEQYF	TRBD2	TRBJ2-7	.	TRBV7-8
TGTGCCAGCAGCCCCCGGCGGGAGTCCTACAATGAGCAGTTCTTC	CASSPRRESYNEQFF	TRBD2	TRBJ2-1	few	TRBV2
TGTGCCAGCTCACCGCCCAGGCCGACAAGCGAGCAGTACTTC	CASSPPRPTSEQYF	.	TRBJ2-7	.	TRBV18
TGCAGTGCCTCCCGGGGAGGGCCTAAAAATGAGCAGTTCTTC	CSASRGGPKNEQFF	TRBD2	TRBJ2-1	many	TRBV20-1
TGTGCCAGCAGTTCCCCAACAGGGGTTCGGTCCTACGAGCAGTACTTC	CASSSPTGVRSYEQYF	TRBD1	TRBJ2-7	.	TRBV6-5
TGCAGTGCTAGAGAGGGCACCCGCACAGATACGCAGTATTTT	CSAREGTRTDTQYF	.	TRBJ2-3	.	TRBV20-1
TGTGCCAGCAGTGAGACCGGACAGGGGATCTATGGCTACACCTTC	CASSETGQGIYGYTF	TRBD1	TRBJ1-2	few	TRBV28
TGCGCCAGCAGACCCACTACTAGCGGAGCCTTGACAGATACGCAGTATTTT	CASRPTTSGALTDTQYF	TRBD2	TRBJ2-3	few	TRBV5-1
TGCAGTGCTAGAGGGTCAGCGGGAGGAGTAGAGACCCAGTACTTC	CSARGSAGGVETQYF	TRBD2	TRBJ2-5	.	TRBV20-1
TGTGCCAGCAACTCTCTAGGGACAGGTCTGAAGTCCGGAAACACCATATATTTT	CASNSLGTGLKSGNTIYF	TRBD1	TRBJ1-3	.	TRBV6-1
TGTGCCAGCAGTTCGTGGACAGGGTCCCAAGAGACCCAGTACTTC	CASSSWTGSQETQYF	TRBD1	TRBJ2-5	.	TRBV12-3/TRBV12-4
TGTGCCAGCAGTTTCCCCCTCGGGACTAGCGGGGGGCATAAAGATACGCAGTATTTT	CASSFPLGTSGGHKDTQYF	TRBD2	TRBJ2-3	.	TRBV11-2
TGTGCCAGCAGCATCGGACTAGCCACCCAGTTCTTC	CASSIGLATQFF	TRBD2	TRBJ2-1	.	TRBV7-2
TGTGCCAGCAGCCAAGATAGGCAGAGTAACTATGGCTACACCTTC	CASSQDRQSNYGYTF	.	TRBJ1-2	.	TRBV4-2